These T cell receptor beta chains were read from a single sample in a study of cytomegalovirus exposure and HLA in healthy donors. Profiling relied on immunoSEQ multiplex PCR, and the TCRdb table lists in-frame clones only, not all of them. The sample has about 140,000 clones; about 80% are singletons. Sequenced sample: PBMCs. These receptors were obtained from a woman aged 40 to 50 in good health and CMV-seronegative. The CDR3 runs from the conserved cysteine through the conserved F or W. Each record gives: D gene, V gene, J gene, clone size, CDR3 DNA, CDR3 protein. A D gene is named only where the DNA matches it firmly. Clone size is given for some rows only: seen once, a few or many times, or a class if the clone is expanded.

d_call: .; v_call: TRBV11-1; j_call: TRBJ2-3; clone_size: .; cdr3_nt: TGTGCCAGCAGCTTATATGTGGATACGCAGTATTTT; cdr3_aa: CASSLYVDTQYF
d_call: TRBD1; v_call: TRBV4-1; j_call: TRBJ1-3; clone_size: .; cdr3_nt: TGCGCCAGCAGCCAAGCCGACGGGACAGGGGGCATTGGAAACACCATATATTTT; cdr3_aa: CASSQADGTGGIGNTIYF
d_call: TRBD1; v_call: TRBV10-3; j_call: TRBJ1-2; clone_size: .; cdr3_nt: TGTGCCATCAGTGACTTGGGCGGGACAGGGGACGACACCTTC; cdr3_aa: CAISDLGGTGDDTF
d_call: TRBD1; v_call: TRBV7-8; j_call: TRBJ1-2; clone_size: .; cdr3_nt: TGTGCCAGCAGCTTAGTGGGCAGGGGGCAGGGCTACACCTTC; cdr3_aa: CASSLVGRGQGYTF
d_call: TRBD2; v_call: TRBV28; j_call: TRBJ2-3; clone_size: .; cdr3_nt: TGTGCCAGCAGTTCCTCCTGGGGGAGGGACCAACTGACAGATACGCAGTATTTT; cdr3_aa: CASSSSWGRDQLTDTQYF
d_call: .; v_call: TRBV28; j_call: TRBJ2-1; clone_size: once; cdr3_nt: TGTGCCAGCAGGACGGACAGTCAAGGTTACAATGAGCAGTTCTTC; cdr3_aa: CASRTDSQGYNEQFF
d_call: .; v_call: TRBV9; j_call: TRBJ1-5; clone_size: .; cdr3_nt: TGTGCCAGCAGCTTAAATAGCAATCAGCCCCAGCATTTT; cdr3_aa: CASSLNSNQPQHF
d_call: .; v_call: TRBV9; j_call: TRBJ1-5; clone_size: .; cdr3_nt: TGTGCCAGCAGCGCCGGAGACAGACCTCAGAGCAATCAGCCCCAGCATTTT; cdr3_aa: CASSAGDRPQSNQPQHF
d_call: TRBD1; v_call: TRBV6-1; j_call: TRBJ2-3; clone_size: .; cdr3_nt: TGTGCCAGCACACAGGGGGCCGAAGTAGATACGCAGTATTTT; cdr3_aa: CASTQGAEVDTQYF
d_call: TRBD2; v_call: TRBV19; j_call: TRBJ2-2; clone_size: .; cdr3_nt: TGTGCCAGTACCCCGCCGGCACTCGGGACTAGCGGACCCACCGGGGAGCTGTTTTTT; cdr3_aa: CASTPPALGTSGPTGELFF
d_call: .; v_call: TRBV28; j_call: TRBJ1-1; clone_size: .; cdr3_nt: TGTGCCAGCAGTTTAGTGGCCCCAGAAGCTTTCTTT; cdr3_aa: CASSLVAPEAFF
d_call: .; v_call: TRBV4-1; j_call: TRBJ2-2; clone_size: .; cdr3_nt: TGCGCCAGCAGTCGAGGGACATCTACGAACACCGGGGAGCTGTTTTTT; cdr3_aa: CASSRGTSTNTGELFF
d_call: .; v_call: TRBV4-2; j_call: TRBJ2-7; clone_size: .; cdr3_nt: TGTGCCAGCAGCCAAACAGGGGGGGGCTCCTACGAGCAGTACTTC; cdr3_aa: CASSQTGGGSYEQYF
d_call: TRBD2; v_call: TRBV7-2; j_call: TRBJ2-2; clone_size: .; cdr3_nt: TGTGCCAGCAGCTTATCCCCTAGCGGGCAGAACACCGGGGAGCTGTTTTTT; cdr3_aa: CASSLSPSGQNTGELFF
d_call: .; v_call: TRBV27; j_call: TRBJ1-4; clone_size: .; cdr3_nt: TGTGCCAGCAGCTTAGGGGGGGGGCACAATGAAAAACTGTTTTTT; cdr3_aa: CASSLGGGHNEKLFF
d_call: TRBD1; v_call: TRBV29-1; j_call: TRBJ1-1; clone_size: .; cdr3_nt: TGCAGCGTTCGACAGGGATACACTGAAGCTTTCTTT; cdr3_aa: CSVRQGYTEAFF
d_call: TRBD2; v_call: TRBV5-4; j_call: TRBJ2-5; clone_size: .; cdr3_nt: TGTGCCAGCAGCCTCCGTAGCGGGGGGGCCCAAGAGACCCAGTACTTC; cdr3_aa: CASSLRSGGAQETQYF